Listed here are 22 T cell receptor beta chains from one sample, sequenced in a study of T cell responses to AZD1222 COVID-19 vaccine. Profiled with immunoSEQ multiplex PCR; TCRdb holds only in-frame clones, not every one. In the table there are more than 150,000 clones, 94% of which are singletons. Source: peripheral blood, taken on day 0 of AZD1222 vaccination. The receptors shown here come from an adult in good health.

The chain's CDR3 is CASSSARSGYTGGQETQYF. In DNA, the CDR3 is TGTGCCAGCAGCTCTGCGCGGTCGGGCTACACCGGGGGCCAAGAGACCCAGTACTTC. The V and J genes are TRBV7-9 and TRBJ2-5; possible D gene TRBD2, 6 bases. This CDR3 is 19 amino acids long. Germline CDR1 SEHNR, CDR2 FQNEAQ (reference sequence). Trimming removed 4 bases at V and 1 base at J, with 25 bases between.

The CDR3 DNA is TGTGCCAGCTCACCACCTAACAGGGACACTGAAGCTTTCTTT. It codes for CASSPPNRDTEAFF. V and J are TRBV18 and TRBJ1-1; D perhaps matches TRBD1 (6 bases). Germline V CDR1 and CDR2: KGHSH, LQKENI. The ends were cut back, 0 bases at V and 3 bases at J, with 8 bases in the middle. The CDR3 contains 14 residues.

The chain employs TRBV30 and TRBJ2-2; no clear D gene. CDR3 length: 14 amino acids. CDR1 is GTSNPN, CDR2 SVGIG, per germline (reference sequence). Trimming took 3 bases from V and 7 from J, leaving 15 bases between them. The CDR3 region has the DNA TGTGCCTGGAGGCTCGGAGCTTACGGCGGGGAGCTGTTTTTT. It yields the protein CAWRLGAYGGELFF.

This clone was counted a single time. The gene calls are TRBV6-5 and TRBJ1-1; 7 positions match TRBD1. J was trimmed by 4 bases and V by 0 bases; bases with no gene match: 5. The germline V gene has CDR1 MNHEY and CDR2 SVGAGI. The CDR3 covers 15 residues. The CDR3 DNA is TGTGCCAGCAGTTACTCGTGGGACAGCCCCACTGAAGCTTTCTTT. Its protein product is CASSYSWDSPTEAFF.

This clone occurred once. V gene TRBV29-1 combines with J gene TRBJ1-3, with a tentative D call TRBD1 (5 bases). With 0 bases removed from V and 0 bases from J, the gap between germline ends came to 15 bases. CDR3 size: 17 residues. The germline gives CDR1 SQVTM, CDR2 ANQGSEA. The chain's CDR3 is CSVEELGAVISGNTIYF. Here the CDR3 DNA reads TGCAGCGTTGAAGAACTAGGGGCGGTTATCTCTGGAAACACCATATATTTT.

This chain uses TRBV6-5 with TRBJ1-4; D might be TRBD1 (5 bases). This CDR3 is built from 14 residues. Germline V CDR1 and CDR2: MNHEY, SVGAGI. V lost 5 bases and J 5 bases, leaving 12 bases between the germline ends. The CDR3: CASSTRDANEKLFF. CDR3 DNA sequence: TGTGCCAGCAGTACCCGGGACGCGAATGAAAAACTGTTTTTT.

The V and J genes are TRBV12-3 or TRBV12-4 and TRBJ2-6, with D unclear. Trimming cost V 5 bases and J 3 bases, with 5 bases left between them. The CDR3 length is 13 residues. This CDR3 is CASSRLGANVLTF. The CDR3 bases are TGTGCCAGCAGTAGACTTGGGGCCAACGTCCTGACTTTC.

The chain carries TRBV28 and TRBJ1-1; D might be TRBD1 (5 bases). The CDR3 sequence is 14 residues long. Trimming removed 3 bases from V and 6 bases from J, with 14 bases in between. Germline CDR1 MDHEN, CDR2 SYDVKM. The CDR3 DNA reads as TGTGCCAGCAGTTTGTACGTTTTGGGGGCTGAAGCTTTCTTT. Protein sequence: CASSLYVLGAEAFF.

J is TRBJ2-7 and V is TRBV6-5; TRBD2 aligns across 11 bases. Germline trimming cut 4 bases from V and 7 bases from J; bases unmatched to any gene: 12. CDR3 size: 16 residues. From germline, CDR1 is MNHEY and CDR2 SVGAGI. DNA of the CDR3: TGTGCCAGCAGTTTCCCCTTAGCGGGAGGGCCAGGTGAGCAGTACTTC. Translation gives CASSFPLAGGPGEQYF.

The CDR3 protein is CSASSAYSYNEQFF. In nucleotides, the CDR3 is TGCAGTGCTAGTAGCGCCTACTCCTACAATGAGCAGTTCTTC. The chain is built from TRBV20-1 and TRBJ2-1; possible D gene TRBD2, 5 bases. The CDR3 covers 14 residues. The V gene lost 3 bases and the J gene lost 0 bases, with 9 bases spanning the gap. The V gene's germline CDR1 is DFQATT and CDR2 SNEGSKA (reference sequence).

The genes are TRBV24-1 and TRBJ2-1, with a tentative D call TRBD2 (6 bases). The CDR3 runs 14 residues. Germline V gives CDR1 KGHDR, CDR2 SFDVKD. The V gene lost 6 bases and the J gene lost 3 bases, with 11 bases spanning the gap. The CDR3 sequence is CATSPGAFYNEQFF. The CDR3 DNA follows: TGTGCCACCAGTCCGGGAGCCTTCTACAATGAGCAGTTCTTC.

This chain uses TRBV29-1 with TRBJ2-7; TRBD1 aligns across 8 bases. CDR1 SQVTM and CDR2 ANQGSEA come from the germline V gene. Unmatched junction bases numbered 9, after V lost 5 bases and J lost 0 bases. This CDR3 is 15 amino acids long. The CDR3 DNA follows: TGCAGCGTTCGTTTCTCAGACAGGGGCTCCTACGAGCAGTACTTC. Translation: CSVRFSDRGSYEQYF.

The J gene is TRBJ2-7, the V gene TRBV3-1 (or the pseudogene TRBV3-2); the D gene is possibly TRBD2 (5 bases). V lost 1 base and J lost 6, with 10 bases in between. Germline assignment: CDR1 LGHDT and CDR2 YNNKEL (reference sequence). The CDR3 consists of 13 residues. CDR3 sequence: CASSQGGSVEQYF. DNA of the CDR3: TGTGCCAGCAGCCAAGGAGGGAGTGTCGAGCAGTACTTC.

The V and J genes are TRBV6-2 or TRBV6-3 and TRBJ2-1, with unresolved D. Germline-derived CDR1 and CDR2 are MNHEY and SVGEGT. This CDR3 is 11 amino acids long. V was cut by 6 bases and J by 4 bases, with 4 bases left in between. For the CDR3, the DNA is TGTGCCAGCAGCCCTTACAATGAGCAGTTCTTC. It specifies CASSPYNEQFF.

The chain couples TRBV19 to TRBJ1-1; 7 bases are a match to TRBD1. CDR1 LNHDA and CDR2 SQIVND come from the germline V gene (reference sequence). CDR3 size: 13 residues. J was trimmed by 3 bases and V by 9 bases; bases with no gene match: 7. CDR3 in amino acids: CARIQGRYTEAFF. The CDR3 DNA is TGTGCCAGAATACAGGGGCGATACACTGAAGCTTTCTTT.

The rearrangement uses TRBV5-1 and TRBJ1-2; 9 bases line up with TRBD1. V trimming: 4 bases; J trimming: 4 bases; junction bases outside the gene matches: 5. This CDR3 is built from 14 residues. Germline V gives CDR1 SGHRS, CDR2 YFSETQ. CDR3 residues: CASSQGTGPYGYTF. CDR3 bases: TGCGCCAGCAGCCAGGGGACAGGGCCCTATGGCTACACCTTC.

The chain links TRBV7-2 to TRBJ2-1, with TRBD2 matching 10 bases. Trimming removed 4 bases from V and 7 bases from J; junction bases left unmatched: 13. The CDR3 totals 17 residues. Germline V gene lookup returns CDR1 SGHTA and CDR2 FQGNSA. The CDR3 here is CASSSYVEASGRNEQFF. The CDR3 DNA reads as TGTGCCAGCAGCTCATATGTCGAGGCTAGCGGGAGAAATGAGCAGTTCTTC.

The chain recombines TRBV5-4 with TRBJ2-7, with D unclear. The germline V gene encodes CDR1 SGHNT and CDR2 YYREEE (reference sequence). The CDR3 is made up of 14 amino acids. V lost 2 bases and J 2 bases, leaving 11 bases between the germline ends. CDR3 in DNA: TGTGCCAGCAGCTTAGGGCTTCTACCCTACGAGCAGTACTTC. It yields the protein CASSLGLLPYEQYF.

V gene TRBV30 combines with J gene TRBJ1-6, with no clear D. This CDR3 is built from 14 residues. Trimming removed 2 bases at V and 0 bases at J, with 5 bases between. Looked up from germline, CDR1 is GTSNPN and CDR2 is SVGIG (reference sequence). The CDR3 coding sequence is TGTGCCTGGAGTCGAGACTCCTATAATTCACCCCTCCACTTT. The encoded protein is CAWSRDSYNSPLHF.

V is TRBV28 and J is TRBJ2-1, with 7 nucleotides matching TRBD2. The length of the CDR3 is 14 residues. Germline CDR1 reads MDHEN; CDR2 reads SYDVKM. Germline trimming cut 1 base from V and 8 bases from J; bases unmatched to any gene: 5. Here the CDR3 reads CASSLSAAGYEQFF. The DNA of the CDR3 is TGTGCCAGCAGTTTATCCGCAGCGGGGTATGAGCAGTTCTTC.

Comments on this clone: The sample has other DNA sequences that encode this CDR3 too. The CDR3 DNA reads as TGTGCCTACTATAACTATGGCTACACCTTC. Protein product: CAYYNYGYTF. The genes are TRBV30 and TRBJ1-2; the D is unclear. The length of the CDR3 is 10 residues. Germline V CDR1 and CDR2: GTSNPN, SVGIG (reference sequence). The V gene lost 7 bases and the J gene lost 1 base, with 4 bases spanning the gap.

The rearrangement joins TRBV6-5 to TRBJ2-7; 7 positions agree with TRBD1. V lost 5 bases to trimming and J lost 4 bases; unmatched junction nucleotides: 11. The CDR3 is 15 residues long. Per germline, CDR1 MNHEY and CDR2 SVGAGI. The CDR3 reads CASSIPGTASYEQYF. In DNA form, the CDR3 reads TGTGCCAGCAGTATCCCCGGGACAGCCTCTTACGAGCAGTACTTC.